These 12 T cell receptor beta chains share one sample of origin, sequenced in a study of T cell responses to AZD1222 COVID-19 vaccine. The data were produced by immunoSEQ multiplex PCR, yet TCRdb's version contains in-frame clones alone and is incomplete. The sample lists nearly 110,000 clones, under 95% occurring once. Sequenced material: peripheral blood, taken on day 0 of AZD1222 vaccination. The source of these receptors is an adult in good health.

V and J are TRBV11-2 and TRBJ2-2, with TRBD1 as a possible D gene (6 bases). This CDR3 comprises 15 residues. Germline V gives CDR1 SGHAT, CDR2 FQNNGV. Trimming stripped 5 bases from V and 6 bases from J, with 16 bases between. For the CDR3, the DNA is TGTGCCAGCAGCCTATCAGGGGTAGTCGCCGGGGAGCTGTTTTTT. This gives the protein CASSLSGVVAGELFF.

The chain links TRBV29-1 to TRBJ2-6; TRBD1 might be the D (5 bases). V was shortened by 6 bases and J by 2 bases, with 11 bases between the two germline ends. Germline CDR1 SQVTM, CDR2 ANQGSEA. This CDR3 is 14 amino acids long. The CDR3 bases are TGCAGCGTAGAACAGGTCCCTGGGGCCAACGTCCTGACTTTC. Translated, it gives CSVEQVPGANVLTF.

The V and J genes are TRBV10-3 and TRBJ2-5; D perhaps matches TRBD2 (6 bases). V was cut by 8 bases and J by 2 bases, with 12 bases left in between. CDR3 length equals 13 residues. Per germline, CDR1 ENHRY and CDR2 SYGVKD. The CDR3 nucleotides are TGTGCCATCGCGGCGGGAAATCAAGAGACCCAGTACTTC. Translated, it gives CAIAAGNQETQYF.

The CDR3 is CASSKGLAVNTGELFF. For the CDR3, the DNA is TGTGCCAGCAGCAAAGGGCTAGCGGTGAACACCGGGGAGCTGTTTTTT. This chain links TRBV6-2 or TRBV6-3 with TRBJ2-2, with TRBD2 identical over 7 bases. The V gene end was trimmed by 6 bases and the J gene end by 1 base; junction bases not matched to a gene: 8. The length of the CDR3 is 16 residues. Germline values: CDR1 MNHEY, CDR2 SVGEGT.

The chain uses TRBV18 and TRBJ1-2; 7 bases line up with TRBD1. The CDR3 consists of 14 residues. Germline CDR1 KGHSH, CDR2 LQKENI. V shed 5 bases and J 5 bases; nucleotides not matched to a gene: 8. The DNA of the CDR3 is TGTGCCAGCTCAGAAAGGGACAGCGCTTATGGCTACACCTTC. This sequence encodes CASSERDSAYGYTF.

The genes are TRBV4-1 and TRBJ1-2, with a possible D match to TRBD1 (5 bases). Germline V gene data show CDR1 as MGHRA and CDR2 as YSYEKL. The CDR3 totals 15 residues. Deletions cut 4 bases from V and 0 bases from J, with 12 bases between. CDR3 DNA: TGCGCCAGCAGCCGGGAGTGGGGGACTAACTATGGCTACACCTTC. Its protein product is CASSREWGTNYGYTF.

The V gene is TRBV7-9, the J gene TRBJ2-3; the match to TRBD1 covers 7 bases. Looked up from germline, CDR1 is SEHNR and CDR2 is FQNEAQ (reference sequence). The CDR3 runs 19 residues. The J segment lost 5 bases and the V segment lost 5 bases, leaving 22 bases of the junction unmatched. CDR3 residues: CASSRPSIGTDKIGDTQYF. CDR3 DNA: TGTGCCAGCAGCAGACCGTCTATCGGGACAGATAAAATTGGAGATACGCAGTATTTT.

This sequence joins TRBV10-3 and TRBJ2-5, with D uncertain. Germline loops: CDR1 ENHRY, CDR2 SYGVKD. The CDR3 is made up of 11 amino acids. V gave up 2 bases and J gave up 4 bases, with 2 bases separating them. For the CDR3, the DNA is TGTGCCATCAGTGAGGGAGAGACCCAGTACTTC. Translating gives CAISEGETQYF.

The chain couples TRBV18 to TRBJ1-6, with D uncertain. The CDR3 has 13 residues. Looked up from germline, CDR1 is KGHSH and CDR2 is LQKENI. V was trimmed by 3 bases and J by 8 bases, leaving 8 bases between them. The CDR3 loop reads CASSPRSDSPLHF. The CDR3 DNA follows: TGTGCCAGCTCACCTAGGTCTGATTCACCCCTCCACTTT.

This sequence joins TRBV6-2 or TRBV6-3 and TRBJ1-1; D gene ambiguous. The CDR3 runs 13 residues. V was cut by 2 bases and J by 1 base, with 5 bases left in between. Germline V gives CDR1 MNHEY, CDR2 SVGEGT. CDR3 sequence: CASSYERNTEAFF. The CDR3 DNA reads TGTGCCAGCAGTTACGAAAGGAACACTGAAGCTTTCTTT.

This chain connects TRBV3-1 (or the pseudogene TRBV3-2) to TRBJ2-7; 10 bases match TRBD1. This CDR3 region has 15 residues. The germline CDR1 and CDR2 sequences are LGHDT and YNNKEL (reference sequence). After removal of 3 bases from V and 7 bases from J, the junction contained 9 bases not matched to a gene. Written as DNA, the CDR3 is TGTGCCAGCAGCCAGGCCGGGACAGGGGTTTTAGAGCAGTACTTC. This encodes CASSQAGTGVLEQYF.

The chain joins TRBV27 to TRBJ1-6; 8 bases match TRBD1. Trimming took 5 bases from V and 0 from J; bases not matched to a gene: 9. Germline CDR1 and CDR2: MNHEY and SMNVEV (reference sequence). The CDR3 loop spans 18 amino acids. The CDR3 DNA reads TGTGCCAGCAGTGGTCGGGACAGGTCTAGCTCCTATAATTCACCCCTCCACTTT. Its translation is CASSGRDRSSSYNSPLHF.